This T cell receptor beta chain was recovered during a study of blood T cells in healthy people across ages. General study findings and limits: Diversity was higher, and naive CD4+ cells more numerous, in long-lived donors than in aged donors.

Details on this clonotype: What it binds is unknown. With a much larger clone just one base away, this may be a read error.

Germline lookup yields CDR1 SQVTM and CDR2 ANQGSEA. The CDR3 totals 13 residues. A second 7 to 11 cycle PCR used barcoded and J-beta primers. TCRdb recomputed calls from the 5' RACE reads with MiXCR, one row per CDR3 protein. The data show roughly 2 million distinct CDR3 sequences, about 50% seen once. The source material was blood. The TCR comes from a woman in her 40s in good health. The chain carries TRBV29-1 and TRBJ2-7, with D perhaps matching TRBD1 or TRBD2 (5 bases each). CDR3 coding DNA: TGCAGCGTGAGCGACCGGGACGGCTTCGAGCTGTACTTC. Translating it yields CSVSDRDGFELYF.